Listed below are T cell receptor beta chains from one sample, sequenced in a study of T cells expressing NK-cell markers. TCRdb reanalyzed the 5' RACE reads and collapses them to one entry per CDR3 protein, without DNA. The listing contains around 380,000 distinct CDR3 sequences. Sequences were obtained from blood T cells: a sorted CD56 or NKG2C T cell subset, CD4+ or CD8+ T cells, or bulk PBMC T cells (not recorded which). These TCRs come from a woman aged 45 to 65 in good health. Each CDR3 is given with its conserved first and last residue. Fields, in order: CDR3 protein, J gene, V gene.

CASSRDGSTDTQYF,TRBJ2-3,TRBV5-1
CASSLFLGSRGYTF,TRBJ1-2,TRBV12-3/TRBV12-4
CSAKDYRVPPDTQYF,TRBJ2-3,TRBV20-1
CASSDWAYSNQPQHF,TRBJ1-5,TRBV2
CSVEAGGSANEKLFF,TRBJ1-4,TRBV29-1
CASRMGQGLEETQYF,TRBJ2-5,TRBV27
CASSQALGTGHYGYTF,TRBJ1-2,TRBV3-1
CASSTPPRWDEQYF,TRBJ2-7,TRBV3-1
CATSRDPGETQYF,TRBJ2-5,TRBV15
CASSYTNTGPDTQYF,TRBJ2-3,TRBV12-3/TRBV12-4
CASETSGHNEQFF,TRBJ2-1,TRBV7-9
CASSLRDSGLRNEQFF,TRBJ2-1,TRBV12-3/TRBV12-4
CASSLSRQRYGYTF,TRBJ1-2,TRBV7-2
CASSRGLAGAYNEQFF,TRBJ2-1,TRBV7-6
CASSLRGTAGELFF,TRBJ2-2,TRBV12-3/TRBV12-4
CASSSLSGGREQFF,TRBJ2-1,TRBV27
CASSRDRGTYEQYF,TRBJ2-7,TRBV10-2
CATSRDRLAGETQYF,TRBJ2-5,TRBV15
CASSFPSSYNEQFF,TRBJ2-1,TRBV7-2
CASSSLPTAQETQYF,TRBJ2-5,TRBV28
CASSPLAETKETQYF,TRBJ2-5,TRBV18
CSGDRVTDTQYF,TRBJ2-3,TRBV29-1
CASARDSLNTEAFF,TRBJ1-1,TRBV12-3/TRBV12-4
CAISVKGSTGGEQFF,TRBJ2-1,TRBV10-3